The clone carrying this TCR beta chain was seen more than once but under ten times. These data originate in a study of shared clonotypes between healthy human individuals. Clones were read by immunoSEQ multiplex PCR, and TCRdb kept only the in-frame ones, dropping some. The sample holds a few million clones, about 92% seen once. The CDR3 covers 15 residues. Germline CDR1 and CDR2: MDHEN and SYDVKM. Trimming removed 3 bases at V and 8 bases at J, with 14 bases between. The genes are TRBV28 and TRBJ1-6; D possibly corresponds to TRBD1 (5 bases). This clonotype originated in a man aged 18 to 30 in good health. What was sequenced was naive CD4+ T cells sorted from blood. The subset here: CD45RA+ positively selected. The CDR3 DNA reads as TGTGCCAGCAGTTTCCCTGGACACGAAGATTCACCCCTCCACTTT. It yields the protein CASSFPGHEDSPLHF.